This TCR beta chain is drawn from a study of T cell responses to AZD1222 COVID-19 vaccine (dated by TCRdb to about 2021). Broadly, across the study: Because spike-specific TCR depth and breadth did not differ between the two schedules, AZD1222 recipients who got a second dose at roughly 4 weeks were pooled with those who got a second dose at roughly 12 weeks. Enrollment into the trials was organized by age into subgroups of 18-55, 56-69 and 70-plus years, and those subgroups contained roughly 150, 30 and 60 TCR-sequenced participants, respectively. A total of 233 trial participants underwent TCR sequencing, of whom approximately 200 had received two doses of AZD1222 and 26 had received two doses of the MenACWY control vaccine.

The time point tag for this specimen amounts to: baseline before first vaccination. Samples from vaccinated people were obtained from the UK trials COV001 and COV002, which included a single-blind randomized controlled phase 2/3 trial of AZD1222 (ChAdOx1 nCoV-19) in healthy adults. Trial participant PBMC samples were collected at day 0 and day 28 after the second dose for TCRbeta chain sequencing. To note about this clone: What this receptor recognizes is not known. Base qualities are not recorded, but no much larger clone differs from it by a single base.

There are 15 amino acids in the CDR3, from cysteine to phenylalanine inclusive. Here the CDR3 DNA is all that survives: 45 bases in frame from base 1. The germline V gene (reference sequence) provides CDR1 LNHDA and CDR2 SQIVND. After removal of 6 bases from V and 1 base from J, the junction retains 6 bases not matched to a gene. The CDR3 regions of human TCRbeta chains were subjected to immunosequencing. In the original analysis: TCRs in the repertoires were matched against a reference library of SARS-CoV-2-specific TCRs that had been generated with the MIRA antigen-specificity platform. Breadth was defined as the fraction of unique TCRs that were SARS-CoV-2-associated. Depth was defined as the fraction of total T cells that were SARS-CoV-2-associated. Using the MIRA data, each spike-specific TCR was mapped to the spike region that the TCR reacts to and placed in a CD4 or CD8 class. Log10-transformed breadth and depth values were compared by one-way ANOVA with Sidak's multiple comparisons tests. In TCRdb, the immuneACCESS table is reduced to in-frame sequences with V and J assigned. These tables do not hold every clone; where another copy was compared, an unresolved V gene accounts for under half, and the others remain unexplained. V and J calls and clone size are those listed in that table; D and trimming were worked out from the DNA. For this sample the table gives about 97,000 clones, of which around nine tenths were detected only once. The ten largest clones add up to less than 3% of the sample.

Findings and caveats that apply to the study as a whole: Most participants were white British and females outnumbered males, and the authors suggested that clonal diversity may have been underestimated. CD4 TCRs associated with the vaccine covered the entire spike protein, and the dominant responses were in regions 160-218 and 743-854. The 56-69-year group was small, and its depth increase did not reach significance, likely because of low power. Because no day 14 peak-response samples were available, the repertoires could be characterized only after the peak T cell response. Nearly half of unique spike-specific TCRs reportedly recognized epitopes outside regions mutated in the B.1.351 and B.1.1.7 variants. Conclusions about previously exposed vaccinees were limited because only a handful of AZD1222 recipients were SARS-CoV-2 seropositive at baseline. A significant rise in spike-specific TCR breadth and depth was observed after two AZD1222 doses relative to day 0 and relative to MenACWY recipients.

The source is an adult in good health. The chain employs TRBV19 and TRBJ1-2, with 9 central nucleotides matching TRBD1. Sequences were derived from peripheral blood, sampled on day 0 of AZD1222 vaccination. The DNA reads TGTGCCAGTAGCCAACCGGACAGGGGTAACTATGGCTACACCTTC. The encoded protein is CASSQPDRGNYGYTF.